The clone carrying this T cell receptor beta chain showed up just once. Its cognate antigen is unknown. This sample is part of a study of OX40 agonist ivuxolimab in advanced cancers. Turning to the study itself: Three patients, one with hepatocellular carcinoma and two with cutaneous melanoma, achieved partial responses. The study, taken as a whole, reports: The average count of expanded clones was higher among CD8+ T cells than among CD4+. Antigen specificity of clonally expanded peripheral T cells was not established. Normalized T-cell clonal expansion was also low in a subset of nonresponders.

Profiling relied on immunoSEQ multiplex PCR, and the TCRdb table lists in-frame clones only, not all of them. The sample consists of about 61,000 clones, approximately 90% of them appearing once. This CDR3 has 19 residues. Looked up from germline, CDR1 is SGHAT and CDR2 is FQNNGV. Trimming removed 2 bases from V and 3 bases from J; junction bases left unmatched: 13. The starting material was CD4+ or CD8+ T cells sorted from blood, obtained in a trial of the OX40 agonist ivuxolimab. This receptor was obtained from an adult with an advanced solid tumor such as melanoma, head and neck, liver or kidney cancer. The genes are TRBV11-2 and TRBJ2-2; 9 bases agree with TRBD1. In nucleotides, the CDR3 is TGTGCCAGCAGCTTAACGGGACAGGGAGGTGTGGTAGACACCGGGGAGCTGTTTTTT. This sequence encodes CASSLTGQGGVVDTGELFF.